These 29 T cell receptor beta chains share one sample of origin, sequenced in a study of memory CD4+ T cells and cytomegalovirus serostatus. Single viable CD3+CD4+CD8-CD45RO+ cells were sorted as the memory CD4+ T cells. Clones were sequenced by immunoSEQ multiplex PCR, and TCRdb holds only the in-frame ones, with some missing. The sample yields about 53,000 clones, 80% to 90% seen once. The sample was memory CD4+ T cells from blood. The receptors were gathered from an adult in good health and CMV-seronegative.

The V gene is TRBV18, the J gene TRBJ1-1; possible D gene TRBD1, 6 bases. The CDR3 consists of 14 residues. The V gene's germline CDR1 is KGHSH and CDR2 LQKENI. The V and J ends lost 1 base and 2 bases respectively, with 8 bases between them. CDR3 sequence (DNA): TGTGCCAGCTCACCACGCAGGGGTAACACTGAAGCTTTCTTT. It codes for CASSPRRGNTEAFF.

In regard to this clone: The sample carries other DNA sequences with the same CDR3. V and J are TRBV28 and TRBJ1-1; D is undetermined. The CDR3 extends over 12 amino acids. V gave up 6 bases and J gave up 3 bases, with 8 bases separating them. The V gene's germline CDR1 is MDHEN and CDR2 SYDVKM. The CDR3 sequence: CASSLPYTEAFF. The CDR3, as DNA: TGTGCCAGCAGCCTTCCATACACTGAAGCTTTCTTT.

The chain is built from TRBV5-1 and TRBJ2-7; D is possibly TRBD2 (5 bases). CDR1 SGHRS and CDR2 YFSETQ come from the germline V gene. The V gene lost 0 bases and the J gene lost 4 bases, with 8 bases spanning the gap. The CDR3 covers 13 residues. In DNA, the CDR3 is TGCGCCAGCAGCTTGGTAGGGAGATACGAGCAGTACTTC. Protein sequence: CASSLVGRYEQYF.

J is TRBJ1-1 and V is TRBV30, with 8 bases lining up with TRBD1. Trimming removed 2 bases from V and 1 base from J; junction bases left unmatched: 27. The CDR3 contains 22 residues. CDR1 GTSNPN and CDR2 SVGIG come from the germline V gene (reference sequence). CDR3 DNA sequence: TGTGCCTGGAGTCCTCGTACGTCAGGGGGCACCCTCCTAGGGACTACGAACACTGAAGCTTTCTTT. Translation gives CAWSPRTSGGTLLGTTNTEAFF. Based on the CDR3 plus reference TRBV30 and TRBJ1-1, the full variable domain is SQTIHQWPATLVQPVGSPLSLECTVEGTSNPNLYWYRQAAGRGLQLLFYSVGIGQISSEVPQNLSASRPQDRQFILSSKKLLLSDSGFYLCAWSPRTSGGTLLGTTNTEAFFGQGTRLTVV.

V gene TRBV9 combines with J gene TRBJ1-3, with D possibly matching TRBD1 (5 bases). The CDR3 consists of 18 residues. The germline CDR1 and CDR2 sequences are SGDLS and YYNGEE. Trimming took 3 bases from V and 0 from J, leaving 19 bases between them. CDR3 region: CASSERTGHLSSGNTIYF. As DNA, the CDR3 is TGTGCCAGCAGCGAACGAACAGGACACCTGAGCTCTGGAAACACCATATATTTT. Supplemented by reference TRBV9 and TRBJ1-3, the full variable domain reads DSGVTQTPKHLITATGQRVTLRCSPRSGDLSVYWYQQSLDQGLQFLIQYYNGEERAKGNILERFSAQQFPDLHSELNLSSLELGDSALYFCASSERTGHLSSGNTIYFGEGSWLTVV.

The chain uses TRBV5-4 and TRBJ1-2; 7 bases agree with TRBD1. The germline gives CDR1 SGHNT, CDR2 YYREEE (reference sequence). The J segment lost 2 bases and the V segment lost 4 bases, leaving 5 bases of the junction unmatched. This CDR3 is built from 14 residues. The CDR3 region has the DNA TGTGCCAGCAGCCCCGGACAGGACAACTATGGCTACACCTTC. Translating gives CASSPGQDNYGYTF.

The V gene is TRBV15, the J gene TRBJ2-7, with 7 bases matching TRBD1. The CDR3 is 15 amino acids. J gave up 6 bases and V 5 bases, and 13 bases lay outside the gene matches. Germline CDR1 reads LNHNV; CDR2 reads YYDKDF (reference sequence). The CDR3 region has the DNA TGTGCCACCAGCGGCAGACAGGGAAAGGCCTCCGAGCAGTACTTC. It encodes CATSGRQGKASEQYF.

The CDR3 reads CASSLVAVNYGYTF. The CDR3 DNA reads TGTGCCAGCAGCTTAGTGGCAGTTAACTATGGCTACACCTTC. This chain joins TRBV11-2 and TRBJ1-2; D is unresolved. This CDR3 has 14 amino acids. The germline V gene has CDR1 SGHAT and CDR2 FQNNGV. With 1 base removed from V and 1 base from J, the gap between germline ends came to 7 bases.

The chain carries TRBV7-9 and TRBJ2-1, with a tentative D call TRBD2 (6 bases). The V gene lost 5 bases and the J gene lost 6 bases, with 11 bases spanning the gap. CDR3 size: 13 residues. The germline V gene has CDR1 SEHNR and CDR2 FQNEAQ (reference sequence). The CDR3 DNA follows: TGTGCCAGCAGCCCCCGGAGGGGCAATGAGCAGTTCTTC. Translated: CASSPRRGNEQFF.

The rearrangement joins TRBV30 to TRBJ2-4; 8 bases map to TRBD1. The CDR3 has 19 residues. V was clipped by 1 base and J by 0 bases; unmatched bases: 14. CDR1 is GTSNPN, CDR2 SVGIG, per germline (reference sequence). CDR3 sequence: CAWSGNNRQGRLAKNIQYF. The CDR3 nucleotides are TGTGCCTGGAGTGGAAATAATCGACAGGGGCGCTTAGCCAAAAACATTCAGTACTTC.

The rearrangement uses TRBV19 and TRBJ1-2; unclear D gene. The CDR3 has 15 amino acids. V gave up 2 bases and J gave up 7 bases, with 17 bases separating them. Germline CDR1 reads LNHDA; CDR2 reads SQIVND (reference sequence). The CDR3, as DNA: TGTGCCAGTAGTATATCCGGCCAGAGGTTTCTTGGCTACACCTTC. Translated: CASSISGQRFLGYTF.

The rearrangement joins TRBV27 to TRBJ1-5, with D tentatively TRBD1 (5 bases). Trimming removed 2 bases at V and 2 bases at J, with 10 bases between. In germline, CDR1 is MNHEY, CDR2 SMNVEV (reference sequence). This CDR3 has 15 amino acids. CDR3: CASSLNGGGNQPQHF. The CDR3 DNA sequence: TGTGCCAGCAGTTTAAATGGGGGTGGCAATCAGCCCCAGCATTTT.

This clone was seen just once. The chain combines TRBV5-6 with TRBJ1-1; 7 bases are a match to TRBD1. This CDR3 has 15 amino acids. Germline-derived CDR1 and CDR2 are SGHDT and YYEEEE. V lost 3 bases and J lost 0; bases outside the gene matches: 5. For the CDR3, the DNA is TGTGCCAGCAGCTCCGCCGGGACAGTGAACACTGAAGCTTTCTTT. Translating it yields CASSSAGTVNTEAFF.

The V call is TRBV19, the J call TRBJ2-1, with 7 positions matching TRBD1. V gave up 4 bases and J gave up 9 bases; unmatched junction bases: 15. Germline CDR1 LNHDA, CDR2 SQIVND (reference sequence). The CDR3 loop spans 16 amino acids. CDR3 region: CASSNDRTGLEGEQFF. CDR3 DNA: TGTGCCAGTAGTAATGACCGGACAGGCCTTGAAGGTGAGCAGTTCTTC. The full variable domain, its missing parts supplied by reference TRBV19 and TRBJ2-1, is DGGITQSPKYLFRKEGQNVTLSCEQNLNHDAMYWYRQDPGQGLRLIYYSQIVNDFQKGDIAEGYSVSREKKESFPLTVTSAQKNPTAFYLCASSNDRTGLEGEQFFGPGTRLTVL.

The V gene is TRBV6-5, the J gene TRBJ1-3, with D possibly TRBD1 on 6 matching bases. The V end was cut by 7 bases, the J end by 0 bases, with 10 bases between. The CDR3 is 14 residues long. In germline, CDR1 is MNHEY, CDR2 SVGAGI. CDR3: CASKRGYSGNTIYF. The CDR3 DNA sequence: TGTGCCAGCAAGAGGGGGTACTCTGGAAACACCATATATTTT.

Here the CDR3 reads CASQGDTLSNQPQHF. In DNA, the CDR3 is TGTGCCAGCCAGGGGGACACTCTTAGCAATCAGCCCCAGCATTTT. J is TRBJ1-5 and V is TRBV7-8; 7 positions agree with TRBD1. The V and J ends lost 8 bases and 0 bases, in that order; junction bases with no gene match: 7. This CDR3 is 15 amino acids long. Germline CDR1 reads SGHVS; CDR2 reads FQNEAQ.

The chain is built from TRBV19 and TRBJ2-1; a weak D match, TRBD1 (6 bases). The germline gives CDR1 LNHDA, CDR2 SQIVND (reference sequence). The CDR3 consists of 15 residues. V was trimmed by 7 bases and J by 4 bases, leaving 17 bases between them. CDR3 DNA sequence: TGTGCCAGTACCGCGAATGACAGGCCTTACAATGAGCAGTTCTTC. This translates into CASTANDRPYNEQFF.

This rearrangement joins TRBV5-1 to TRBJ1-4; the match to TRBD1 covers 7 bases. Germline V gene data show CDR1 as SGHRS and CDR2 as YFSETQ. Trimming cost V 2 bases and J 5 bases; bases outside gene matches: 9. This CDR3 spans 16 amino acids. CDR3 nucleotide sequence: TGCGCCAGCAGCTTAACCGGACCGACAGGGAATGAAAAACTGTTTTTT. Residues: CASSLTGPTGNEKLFF.

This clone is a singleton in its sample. For the CDR3, the DNA is TGTGCCAGCAGCTTACGGACTAGCGGGAAAAATGAGCAGTTCTTC. Its translation: CASSLRTSGKNEQFF. The J gene is TRBJ2-1, the V gene TRBV7-9; 12 nucleotides match TRBD2. The J segment lost 7 bases and the V segment lost 2 bases, leaving 3 bases of the junction unmatched. There are 15 residues in the CDR3. Looked up from germline, CDR1 is SEHNR and CDR2 is FQNEAQ (reference sequence).

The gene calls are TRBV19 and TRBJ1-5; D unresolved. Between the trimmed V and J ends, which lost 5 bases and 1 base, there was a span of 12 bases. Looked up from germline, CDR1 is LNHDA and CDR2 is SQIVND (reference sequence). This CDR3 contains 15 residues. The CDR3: CASSPGSRSNQPQHF. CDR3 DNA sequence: TGTGCCAGTAGTCCAGGTTCCAGGAGCAATCAGCCCCAGCATTTT.

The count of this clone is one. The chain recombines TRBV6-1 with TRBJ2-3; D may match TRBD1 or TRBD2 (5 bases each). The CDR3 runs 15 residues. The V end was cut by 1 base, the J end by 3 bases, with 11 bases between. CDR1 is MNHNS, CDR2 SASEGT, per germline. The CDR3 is CASSEGQGVTDTQYF. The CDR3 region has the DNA TGTGCCAGCAGTGAAGGGCAGGGAGTGACAGATACGCAGTATTTT.

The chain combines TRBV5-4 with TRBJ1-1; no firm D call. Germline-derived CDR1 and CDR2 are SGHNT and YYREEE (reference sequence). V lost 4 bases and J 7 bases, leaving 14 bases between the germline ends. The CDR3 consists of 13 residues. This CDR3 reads CASSTLLGFEAFF. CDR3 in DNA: TGTGCCAGCAGCACCCTTTTGGGTTTTGAAGCTTTCTTT.

The CDR3 nucleotides read TGTGCCAGCTCACCACCGACGGGGCGCTATGGCTACACCTTC. Amino acids: CASSPPTGRYGYTF. The rearrangement joins TRBV18 to TRBJ1-2; possibly TRBD1 for D (5 bases). Germline-derived CDR1 and CDR2 are KGHSH and LQKENI. The CDR3 sequence is 14 residues long. Trimming left V 0 bases short and J 4 bases short, with 9 bases between.

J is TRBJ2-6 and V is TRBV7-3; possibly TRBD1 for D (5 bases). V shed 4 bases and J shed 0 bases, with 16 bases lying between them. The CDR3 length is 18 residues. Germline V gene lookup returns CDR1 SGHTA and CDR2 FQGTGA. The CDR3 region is CASSSQGGLSSGANVLTF. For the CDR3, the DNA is TGTGCCAGCAGCTCGCAGGGCGGCCTAAGCTCTGGGGCCAACGTCCTGACTTTC.

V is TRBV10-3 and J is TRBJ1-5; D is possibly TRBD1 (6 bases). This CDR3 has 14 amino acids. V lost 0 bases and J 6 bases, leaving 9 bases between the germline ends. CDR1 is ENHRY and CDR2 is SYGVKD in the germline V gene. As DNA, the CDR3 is TGTGCCATCAGTGAGTCCGGGGGCTCTCAGCCCCAGCATTTT. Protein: CAISESGGSQPQHF.

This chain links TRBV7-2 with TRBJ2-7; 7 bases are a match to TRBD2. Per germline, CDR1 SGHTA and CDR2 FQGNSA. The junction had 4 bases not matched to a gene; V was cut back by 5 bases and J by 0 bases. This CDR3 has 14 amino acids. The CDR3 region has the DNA TGTGCCAGCAGCGCGAGGACTAGCTCCTACGAGCAGTACTTC. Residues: CASSARTSSYEQYF.

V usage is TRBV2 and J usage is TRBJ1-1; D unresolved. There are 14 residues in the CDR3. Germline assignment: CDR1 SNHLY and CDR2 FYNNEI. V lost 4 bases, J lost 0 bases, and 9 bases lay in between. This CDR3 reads CASSVEKMNTEAFF. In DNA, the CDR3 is TGTGCCAGCAGTGTAGAGAAAATGAACACTGAAGCTTTCTTT.

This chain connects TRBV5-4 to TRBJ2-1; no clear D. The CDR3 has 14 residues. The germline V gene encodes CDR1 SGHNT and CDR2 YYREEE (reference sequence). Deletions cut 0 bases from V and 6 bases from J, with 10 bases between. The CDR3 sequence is CASSLGLVSNEQFF. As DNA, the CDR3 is TGTGCCAGCAGCTTGGGCCTAGTATCCAATGAGCAGTTCTTC.

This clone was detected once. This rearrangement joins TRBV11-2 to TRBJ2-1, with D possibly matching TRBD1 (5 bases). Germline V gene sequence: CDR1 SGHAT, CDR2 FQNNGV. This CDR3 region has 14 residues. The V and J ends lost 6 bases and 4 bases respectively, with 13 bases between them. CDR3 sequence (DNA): TGTGCCAGCAGACGAGACAGTCATTACAATGAGCAGTTCTTC. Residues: CASRRDSHYNEQFF.